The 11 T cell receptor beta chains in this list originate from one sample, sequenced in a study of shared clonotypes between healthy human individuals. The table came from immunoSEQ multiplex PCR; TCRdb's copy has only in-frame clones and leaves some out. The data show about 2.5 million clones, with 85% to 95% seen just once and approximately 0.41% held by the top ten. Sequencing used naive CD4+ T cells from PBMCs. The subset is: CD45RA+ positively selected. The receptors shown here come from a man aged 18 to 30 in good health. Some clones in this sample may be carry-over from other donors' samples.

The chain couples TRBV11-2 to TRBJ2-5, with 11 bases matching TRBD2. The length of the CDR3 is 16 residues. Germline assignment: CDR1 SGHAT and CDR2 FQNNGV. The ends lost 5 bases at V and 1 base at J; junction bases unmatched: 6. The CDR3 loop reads CASSPRTSGPQETQYF. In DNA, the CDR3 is TGTGCCAGCAGCCCAAGGACTAGCGGGCCCCAAGAGACCCAGTACTTC.

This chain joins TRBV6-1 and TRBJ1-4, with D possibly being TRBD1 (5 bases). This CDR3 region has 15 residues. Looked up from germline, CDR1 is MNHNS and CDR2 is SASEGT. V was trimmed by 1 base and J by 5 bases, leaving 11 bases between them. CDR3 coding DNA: TGTGCCAGCAGTGAAGGGGCAGGGAGGAATGAAAAACTGTTTTTT. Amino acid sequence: CASSEGAGRNEKLFF.

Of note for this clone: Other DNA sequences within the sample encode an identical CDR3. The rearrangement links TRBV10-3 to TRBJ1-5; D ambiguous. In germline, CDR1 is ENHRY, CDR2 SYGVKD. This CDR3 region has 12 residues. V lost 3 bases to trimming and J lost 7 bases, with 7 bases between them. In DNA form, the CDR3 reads TGTGCCATCAGTGAAACGGGCCAGCCCCAGCATTTT. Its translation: CAISETGQPQHF.

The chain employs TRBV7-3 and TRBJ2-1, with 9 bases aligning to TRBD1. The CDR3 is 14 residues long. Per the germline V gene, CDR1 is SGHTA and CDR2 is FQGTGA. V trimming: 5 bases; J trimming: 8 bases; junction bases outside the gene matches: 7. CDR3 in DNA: TGTGCCAGCAGCCCGACAGGGGGAGGGGATGAGCAGTTCTTC. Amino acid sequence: CASSPTGGGDEQFF.

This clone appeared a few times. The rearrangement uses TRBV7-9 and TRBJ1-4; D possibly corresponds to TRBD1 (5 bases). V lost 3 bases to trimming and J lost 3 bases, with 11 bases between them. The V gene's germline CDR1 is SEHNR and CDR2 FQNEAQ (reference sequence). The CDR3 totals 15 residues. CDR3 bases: TGTGCCAGCAGCTTGGGATCGGGACCTAATGAAAAACTGTTTTTT. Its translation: CASSLGSGPNEKLFF.

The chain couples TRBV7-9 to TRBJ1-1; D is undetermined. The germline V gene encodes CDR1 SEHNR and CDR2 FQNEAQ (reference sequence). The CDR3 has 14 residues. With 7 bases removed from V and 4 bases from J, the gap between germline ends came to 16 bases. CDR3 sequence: CASNLDLWGTEAFF. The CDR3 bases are TGTGCCAGCAACCTCGATCTCTGGGGCACTGAAGCTTTCTTT.

The CDR3 loop reads CAIRGTGGDNEQFF. As DNA, the CDR3 is TGTGCCATCAGAGGGACAGGGGGGGACAATGAGCAGTTCTTC. The chain joins TRBV10-3 to TRBJ2-1, with 11 bases that match TRBD1. Germline assignment: CDR1 ENHRY and CDR2 SYGVKD. This CDR3 region has 14 residues. V shed 6 bases and J 5 bases; nucleotides not matched to a gene: 3.

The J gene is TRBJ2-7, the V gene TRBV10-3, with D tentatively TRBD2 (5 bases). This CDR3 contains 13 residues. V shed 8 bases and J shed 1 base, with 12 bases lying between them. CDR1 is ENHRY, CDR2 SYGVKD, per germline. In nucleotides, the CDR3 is TGTGCCATCTCATCCACTAGTTCCTACGAGCAGTACTTC. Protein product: CAISSTSSYEQYF.

CDR3: CASSRGGLAEASYNEQFF. The CDR3 nucleotides read TGCGCCAGCAGCAGAGGGGGACTAGCGGAAGCGTCCTACAATGAGCAGTTCTTC. The V and J genes are TRBV5-1 and TRBJ2-1, with TRBD2 matching over 11 bases. Losses at the gene ends were 4 bases for V and 1 base for J; bases not matched to a gene: 10. Per germline, CDR1 SGHRS and CDR2 YFSETQ. The CDR3 contains 18 residues.

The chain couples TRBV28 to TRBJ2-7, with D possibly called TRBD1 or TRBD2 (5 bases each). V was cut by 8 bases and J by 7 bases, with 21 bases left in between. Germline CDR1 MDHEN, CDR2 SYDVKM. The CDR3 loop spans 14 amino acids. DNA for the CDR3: TGTGCCAGCTTCAATGGGGGACCCCGGCGGGAGCAGTACTTC. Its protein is CASFNGGPRREQYF. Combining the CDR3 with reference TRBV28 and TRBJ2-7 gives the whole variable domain DVKVTQSSRYLVKRTGEKVFLECVQDMDHENMFWYRQDPGLGLRLIYFSYDVKMKEKGDIPEGYSVSREKKERFSLILESASTNQTSMYLCASFNGGPRREQYFGPGTRLTVT.

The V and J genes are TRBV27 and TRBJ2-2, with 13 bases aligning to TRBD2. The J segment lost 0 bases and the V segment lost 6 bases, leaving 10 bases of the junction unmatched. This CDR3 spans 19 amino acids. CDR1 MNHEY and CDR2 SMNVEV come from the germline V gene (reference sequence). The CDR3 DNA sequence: TGTGCCAGCAGACCAAGGGGGACTAGCGGGGCCGCGAACACCGGGGAGCTGTTTTTT. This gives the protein CASRPRGTSGAANTGELFF.